This TCR beta chain was identified in a study of PD-1 blockade in classical Hodgkin lymphoma. About the study: It was nivolumab at 3 mg/kg, given intravenously every 2 weeks, that patients received.

Comments on this clone: The antigen is not known.

Noted time point: cycle 4 day 1 (C4D1), after six to seven weeks of nivolumab. Each and every patient relapsed after autologous stem cell transplantation, and patients got differing brentuximab vedotin exposure. The CDR3 consists of 15 residues. The ends lost 7 bases at V and 2 bases at J; junction bases unmatched: 10. Germline loops: CDR1 SGHTA, CDR2 FQGNSA. Study results and caveats: Baseline TCR diversity was reportedly lower in newly diagnosed patients than healthy donors. Baseline diversity was lower in partial responders and progressors than complete responders.

Data came from immunoSEQ multiplex PCR; TCRdb stores just in-frame clones and leaves some out. The sample has around 53,000 clones, approximately 72% seen once. This sequence joins TRBV7-2 and TRBJ2-7, with TRBD1 identical over 8 bases. The receptor was derived from a human donor with classical Hodgkin lymphoma. The sequenced sample was peripheral blood mononuclear cells (PBMCs), obtained before the fourth cycle of nivolumab. CDR3 region: CASTQRSDRAYEQYF. Here the CDR3 DNA reads TGTGCCAGCACCCAGAGATCGGACAGGGCCTACGAGCAGTACTTC.